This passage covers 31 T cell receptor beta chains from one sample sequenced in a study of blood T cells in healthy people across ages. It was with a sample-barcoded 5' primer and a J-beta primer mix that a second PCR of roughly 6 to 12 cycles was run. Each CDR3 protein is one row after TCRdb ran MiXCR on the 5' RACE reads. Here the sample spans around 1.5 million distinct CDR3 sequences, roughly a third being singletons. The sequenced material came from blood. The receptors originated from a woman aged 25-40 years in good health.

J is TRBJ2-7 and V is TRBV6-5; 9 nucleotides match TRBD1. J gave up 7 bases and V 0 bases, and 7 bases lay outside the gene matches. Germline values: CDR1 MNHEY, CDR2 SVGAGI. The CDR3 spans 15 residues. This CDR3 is CASSYSPQGAREQYF. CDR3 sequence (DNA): TGTGCCAGCAGTTACTCGCCACAGGGGGCGAGGGAGCAGTACTTC.

Here the CDR3 DNA reads TGTGCCAGCAGTTGGGAGCCTCGTCCCAATCAGCCCCAGCATTTT. This gives the protein CASSWEPRPNQPQHF. The chain is built from TRBV6-2 or TRBV6-3 and TRBJ1-5, with D uncertain. Germline CDR1 reads MNHEY; CDR2 reads SVGEGT. CDR3 length: 15 amino acids. Trimming took off 4 bases at V and 3 bases at J, with 13 bases between the two ends.

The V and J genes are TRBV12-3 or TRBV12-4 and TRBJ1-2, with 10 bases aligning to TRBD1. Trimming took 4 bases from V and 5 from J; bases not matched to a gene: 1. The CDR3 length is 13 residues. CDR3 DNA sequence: TGTGCCAGCAGTTGGGACAGGGGTTATGGCTACACCTTC. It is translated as CASSWDRGYGYTF.

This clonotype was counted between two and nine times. This chain's CDR3 is CASSQEFWGDYNEQFF. CDR3 nucleotides: TGTGCCAGCAGCCAAGAATTTTGGGGGGACTACAATGAGCAGTTCTTC. This chain links TRBV14 with TRBJ2-1; the D gene is possibly TRBD2 (6 bases). Trimming pared 0 bases from V and 3 bases from J, leaving 12 bases between. Germline assignment: CDR1 SGHDN and CDR2 FVKESK. The CDR3 is made up of 16 amino acids.

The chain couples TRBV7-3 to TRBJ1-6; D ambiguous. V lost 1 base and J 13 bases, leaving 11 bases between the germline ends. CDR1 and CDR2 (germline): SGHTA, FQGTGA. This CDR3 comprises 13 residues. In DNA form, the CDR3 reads TGTGCCAGCAGCTTAAGTACACCATCGCCCCTCCACTTT. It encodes CASSLSTPSPLHF.

CDR3 sequence: CSASIAGDEQFF. CDR3 DNA sequence: TGCAGTGCTAGCATAGCGGGGGATGAGCAGTTCTTC. The chain uses TRBV20-1 and TRBJ2-1; TRBD2 matches 9 bases. The V segment lost 3 bases and the J segment 8 bases; nucleotides outside the gene matches: 2. The germline gives CDR1 DFQATT, CDR2 SNEGSKA (reference sequence). CDR3 length: 12 residues.

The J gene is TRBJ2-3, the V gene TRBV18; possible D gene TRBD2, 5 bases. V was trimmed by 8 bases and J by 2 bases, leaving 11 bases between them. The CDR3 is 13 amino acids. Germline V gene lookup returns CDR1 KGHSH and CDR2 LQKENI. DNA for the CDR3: TGTGCCAGCCTCCTCGGGGACACAGATACGCAGTATTTT. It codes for CASLLGDTDTQYF.

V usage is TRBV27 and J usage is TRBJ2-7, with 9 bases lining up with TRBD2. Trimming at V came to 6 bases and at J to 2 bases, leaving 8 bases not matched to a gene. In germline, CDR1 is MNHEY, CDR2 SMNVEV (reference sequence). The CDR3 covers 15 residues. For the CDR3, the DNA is TGTGCCAGCAGGAGACAAAGCGGGAGGACCTACGAGCAGTACTTC. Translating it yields CASRRQSGRTYEQYF.

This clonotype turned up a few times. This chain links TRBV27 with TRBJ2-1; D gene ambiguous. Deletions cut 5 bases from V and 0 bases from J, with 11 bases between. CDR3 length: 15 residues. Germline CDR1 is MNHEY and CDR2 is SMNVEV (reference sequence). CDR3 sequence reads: CASSPQQSSYNEQFF. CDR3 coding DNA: TGTGCCAGCAGTCCGCAGCAGAGCTCCTACAATGAGCAGTTCTTC.

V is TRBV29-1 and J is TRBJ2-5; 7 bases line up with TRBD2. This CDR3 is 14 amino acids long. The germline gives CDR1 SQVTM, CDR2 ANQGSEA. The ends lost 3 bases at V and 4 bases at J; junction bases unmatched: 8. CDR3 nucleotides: TGCAGCGTTGAGTCGGGGCGGGAGCGAGAGACCCAGTACTTC. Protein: CSVESGRERETQYF.

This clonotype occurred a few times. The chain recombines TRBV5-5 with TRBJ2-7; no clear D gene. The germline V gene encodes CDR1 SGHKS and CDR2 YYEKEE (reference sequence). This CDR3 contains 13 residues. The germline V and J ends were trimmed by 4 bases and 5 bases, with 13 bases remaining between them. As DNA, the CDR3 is TGTGCCAGCAGCCCTAACACTGTCGACGAGCAGTACTTC. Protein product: CASSPNTVDEQYF.

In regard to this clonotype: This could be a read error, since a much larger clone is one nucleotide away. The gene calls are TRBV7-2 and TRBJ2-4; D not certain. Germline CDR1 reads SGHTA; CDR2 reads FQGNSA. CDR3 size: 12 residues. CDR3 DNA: TGTGCCGGCAGCTCCACAGAAAACATTCAGTACTTC. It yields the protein CAGSSTENIQYF.

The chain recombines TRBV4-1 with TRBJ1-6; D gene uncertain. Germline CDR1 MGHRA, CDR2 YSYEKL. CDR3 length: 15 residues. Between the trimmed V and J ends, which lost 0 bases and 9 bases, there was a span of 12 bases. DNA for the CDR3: TGCGCCAGCAGCCAAGAGGAGGGAGGAAGTTCACCCCTCCACTTT. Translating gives CASSQEEGGSSPLHF.

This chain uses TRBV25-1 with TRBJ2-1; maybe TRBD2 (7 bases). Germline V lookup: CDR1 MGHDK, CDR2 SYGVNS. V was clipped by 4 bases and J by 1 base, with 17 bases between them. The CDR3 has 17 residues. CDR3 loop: CASSGTDLGLSYNEQFF. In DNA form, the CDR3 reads TGTGCCAGCAGTGGGACAGACCTGGGACTATCCTACAATGAGCAGTTCTTC. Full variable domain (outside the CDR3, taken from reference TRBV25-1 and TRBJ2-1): EADIYQTPRYLVIGTGKKITLECSQTMGHDKMYWYQQDPGMELHLIHYSYGVNSTEKGDLSSESTVSRIRTEHFPLTLESARPSHTSQYLCASSGTDLGLSYNEQFFGPGTRLTVL.

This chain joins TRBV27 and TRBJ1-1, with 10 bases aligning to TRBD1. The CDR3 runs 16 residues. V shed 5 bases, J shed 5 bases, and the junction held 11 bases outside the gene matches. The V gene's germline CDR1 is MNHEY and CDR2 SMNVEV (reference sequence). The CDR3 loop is CASSPSTGGLETEAFF. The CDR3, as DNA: TGTGCCAGCAGTCCCTCGACAGGGGGCCTGGAAACTGAAGCTTTCTTT.

CDR3 in amino acids: CASSLRRAGAFTQLDTQYF. The CDR3, as DNA: TGTGCCAGCAGCCTAAGACGAGCGGGGGCCTTCACGCAGTTGGATACGCAGTATTTT. This chain uses TRBV3-1 with TRBJ2-3, with 8 bases that match TRBD2. CDR3 length: 19 residues. Germline CDR1 is LGHDT and CDR2 is YNNKEL (reference sequence). V was pared by 4 bases and J by 6 bases, with 21 bases of the junction left unmatched.

CDR3: CASSPERVRGTEAFF. CDR3 DNA: TGCGCCAGCAGCCCTGAGAGGGTAAGGGGCACTGAAGCTTTCTTT. The rearrangement uses TRBV5-1 and TRBJ1-1, with a weak D call TRBD1 (5 bases). The V gene lost 4 bases and the J gene lost 4 bases, with 17 bases spanning the gap. Per the germline V gene, CDR1 is SGHRS and CDR2 is YFSETQ. The CDR3 spans 15 residues.

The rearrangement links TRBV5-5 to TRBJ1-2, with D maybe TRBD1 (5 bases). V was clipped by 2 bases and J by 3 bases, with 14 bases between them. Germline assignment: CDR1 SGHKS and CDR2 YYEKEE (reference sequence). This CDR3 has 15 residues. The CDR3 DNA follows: TGTGCCAGCAGCTTCGGCCAGGGTGGGGACTATGGCTACACCTTC. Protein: CASSFGQGGDYGYTF.

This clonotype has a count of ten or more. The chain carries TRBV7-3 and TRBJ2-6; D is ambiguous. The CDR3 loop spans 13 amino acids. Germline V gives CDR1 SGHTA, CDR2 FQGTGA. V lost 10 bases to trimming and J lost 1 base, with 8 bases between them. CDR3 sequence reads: CATSLSGANVLTF. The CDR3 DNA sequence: TGTGCCACCTCATTGTCTGGGGCCAACGTCCTGACTTTC.

CDR3 sequence: CSGGLAVVGEQFF. The CDR3 nucleotides are TGCAGCGGAGGACTAGCGGTTGTAGGTGAGCAGTTCTTC. This chain connects TRBV29-1 to TRBJ2-1; 10 positions match TRBD2. The CDR3 extends over 13 amino acids. V lost 7 bases to trimming and J lost 9 bases; unmatched junction nucleotides: 9. CDR1 is SQVTM, CDR2 ANQGSEA, per germline.

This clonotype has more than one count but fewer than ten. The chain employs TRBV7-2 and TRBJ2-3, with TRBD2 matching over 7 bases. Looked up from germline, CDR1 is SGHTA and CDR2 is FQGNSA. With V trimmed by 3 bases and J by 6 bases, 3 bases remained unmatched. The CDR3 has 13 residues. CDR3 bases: TGTGCCAGCAGCTTGCGGGGGTTGGATACGCAGTATTTT. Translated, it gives CASSLRGLDTQYF.

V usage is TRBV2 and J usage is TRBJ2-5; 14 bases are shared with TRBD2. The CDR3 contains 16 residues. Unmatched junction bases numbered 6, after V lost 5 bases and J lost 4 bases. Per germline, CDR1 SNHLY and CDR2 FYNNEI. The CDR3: CASSPMGLAGVETQYF. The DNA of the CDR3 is TGTGCCAGCAGTCCGATGGGACTAGCGGGAGTAGAGACCCAGTACTTC.

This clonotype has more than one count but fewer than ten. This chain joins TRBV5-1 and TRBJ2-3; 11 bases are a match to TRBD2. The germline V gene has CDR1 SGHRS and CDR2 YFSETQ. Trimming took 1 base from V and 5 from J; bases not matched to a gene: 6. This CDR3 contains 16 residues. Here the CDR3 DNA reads TGCGCCAGCAGCTTGATCAATAGCGGGAGGGAAGATACGCAGTATTTT. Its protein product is CASSLINSGREDTQYF.

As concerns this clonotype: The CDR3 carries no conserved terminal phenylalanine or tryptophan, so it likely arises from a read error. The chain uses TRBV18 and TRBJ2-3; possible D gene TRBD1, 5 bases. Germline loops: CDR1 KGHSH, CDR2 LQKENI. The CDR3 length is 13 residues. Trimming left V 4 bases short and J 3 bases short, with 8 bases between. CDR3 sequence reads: CASSLDTTDTQYC. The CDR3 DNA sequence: TGTGCCAGCTCACTGGACACTACAGATACGCAGTATTGT.

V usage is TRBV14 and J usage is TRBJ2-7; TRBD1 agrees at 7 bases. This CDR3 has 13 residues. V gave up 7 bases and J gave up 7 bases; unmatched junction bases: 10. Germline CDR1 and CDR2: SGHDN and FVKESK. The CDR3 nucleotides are TGTGCCAGCACTAGACAGGGAGCAGGTGAGCAGTACTTC. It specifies CASTRQGAGEQYF.

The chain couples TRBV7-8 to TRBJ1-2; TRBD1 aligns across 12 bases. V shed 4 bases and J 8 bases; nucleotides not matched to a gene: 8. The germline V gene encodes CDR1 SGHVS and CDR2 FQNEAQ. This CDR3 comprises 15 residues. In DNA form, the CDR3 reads TGTGCCAGCAGCTACGGGACAGGGGGCGCAGAGGGCTACACCTTC. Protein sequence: CASSYGTGGAEGYTF.

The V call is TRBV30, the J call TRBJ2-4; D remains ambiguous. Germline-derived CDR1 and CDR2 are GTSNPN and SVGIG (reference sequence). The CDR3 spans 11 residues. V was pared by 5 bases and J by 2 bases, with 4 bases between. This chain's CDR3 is CAWETKNIQYF. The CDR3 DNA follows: TGTGCCTGGGAAACCAAAAACATTCAGTACTTC.

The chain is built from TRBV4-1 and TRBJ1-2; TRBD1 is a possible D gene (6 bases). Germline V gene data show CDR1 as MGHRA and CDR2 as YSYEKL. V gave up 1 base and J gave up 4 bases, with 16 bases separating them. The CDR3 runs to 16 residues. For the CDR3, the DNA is TGCGCCAGCAGCCAAGGCGTCGACAGGACCCCCTATGGCTACACCTTC. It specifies CASSQGVDRTPYGYTF.

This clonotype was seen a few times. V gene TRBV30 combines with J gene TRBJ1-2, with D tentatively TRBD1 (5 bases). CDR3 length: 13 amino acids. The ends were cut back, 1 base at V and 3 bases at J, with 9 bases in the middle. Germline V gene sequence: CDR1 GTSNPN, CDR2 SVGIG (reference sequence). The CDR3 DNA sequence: TGTGCCTGGAGTGGCAGGGAGTACTATGGCTACACCTTC. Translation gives CAWSGREYYGYTF.

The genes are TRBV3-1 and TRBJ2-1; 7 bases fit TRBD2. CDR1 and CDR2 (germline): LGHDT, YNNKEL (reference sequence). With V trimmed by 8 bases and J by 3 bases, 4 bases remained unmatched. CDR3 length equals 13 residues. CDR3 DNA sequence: TGTGCCAGCCGGGAGGCCAACTACAATGAGCAGTTCTTC. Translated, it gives CASREANYNEQFF.

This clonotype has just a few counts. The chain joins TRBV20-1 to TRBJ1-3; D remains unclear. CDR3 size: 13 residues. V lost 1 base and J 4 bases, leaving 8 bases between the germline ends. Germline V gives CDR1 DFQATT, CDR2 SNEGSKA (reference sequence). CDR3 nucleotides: TGCAGTGCTAGAGGACTGGGCGGAAACACCATATATTTT. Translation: CSARGLGGNTIYF.